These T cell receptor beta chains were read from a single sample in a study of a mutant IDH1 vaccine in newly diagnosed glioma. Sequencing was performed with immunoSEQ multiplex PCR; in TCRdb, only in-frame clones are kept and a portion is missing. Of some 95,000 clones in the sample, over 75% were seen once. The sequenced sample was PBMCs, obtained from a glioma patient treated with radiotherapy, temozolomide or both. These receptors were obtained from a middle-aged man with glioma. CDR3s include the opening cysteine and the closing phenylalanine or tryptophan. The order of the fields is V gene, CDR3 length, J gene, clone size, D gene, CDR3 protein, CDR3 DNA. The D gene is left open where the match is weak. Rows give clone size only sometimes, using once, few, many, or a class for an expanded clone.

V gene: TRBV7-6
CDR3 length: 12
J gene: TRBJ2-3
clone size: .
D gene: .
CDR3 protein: CASSQGGDTQYF
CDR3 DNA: TGTGCCAGCAGCCAAGGGGGGGATACGCAGTATTTT

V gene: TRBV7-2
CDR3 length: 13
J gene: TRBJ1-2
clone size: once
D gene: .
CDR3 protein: CASSLRGGIGYTF
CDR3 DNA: TGTGCCAGCAGCCTCCGGGGGGGGATTGGCTACACCTTC

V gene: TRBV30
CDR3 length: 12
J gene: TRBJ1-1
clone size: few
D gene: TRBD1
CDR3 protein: CAWSTTGGKAFF
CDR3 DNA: TGTGCCTGGAGTACGACAGGGGGGAAAGCTTTCTTT

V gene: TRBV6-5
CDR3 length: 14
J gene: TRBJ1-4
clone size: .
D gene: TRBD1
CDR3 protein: CASSRTGRDEKLFF
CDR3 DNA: TGTGCCAGCAGTCGGACAGGGCGGGACGAAAAACTGTTTTTT

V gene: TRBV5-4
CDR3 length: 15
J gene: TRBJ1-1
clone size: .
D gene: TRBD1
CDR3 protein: CASEEGGSMNTEAFF
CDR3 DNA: TGTGCCAGCGAAGAAGGGGGCAGTATGAACACTGAAGCTTTCTTT

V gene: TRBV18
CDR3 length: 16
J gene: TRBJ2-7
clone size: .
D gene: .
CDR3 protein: CASSPQYKVNRYEQYF
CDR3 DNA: TGTGCCAGCTCACCACAATACAAGGTAAACCGATACGAGCAGTACTTC

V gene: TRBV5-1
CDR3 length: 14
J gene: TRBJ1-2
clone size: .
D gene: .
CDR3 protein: CASSLAGSDYGYTF
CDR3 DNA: TGCGCCAGCAGCCTGGCTGGCAGCGACTATGGCTACACCTTC

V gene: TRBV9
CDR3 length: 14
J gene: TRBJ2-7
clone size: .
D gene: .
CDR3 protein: CASSPRTVSSEQYF
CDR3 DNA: TGTGCCAGCAGCCCGCGGACAGTGTCGAGCGAGCAGTACTTC

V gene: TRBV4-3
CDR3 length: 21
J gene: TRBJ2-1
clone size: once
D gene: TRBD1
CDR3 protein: CASSQGRAGQGSGSSYNEQFF
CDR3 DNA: TGCGCCAGCAGCCAAGGAAGGGCGGGACAGGGGAGTGGAAGCTCCTACAATGAGCAGTTCTTC

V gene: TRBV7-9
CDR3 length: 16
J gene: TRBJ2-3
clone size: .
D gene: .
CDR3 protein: CASSYPRGTSTDTQYF
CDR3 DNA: TGTGCCAGCAGCTATCCCAGGGGAACTAGCACAGATACGCAGTATTTT

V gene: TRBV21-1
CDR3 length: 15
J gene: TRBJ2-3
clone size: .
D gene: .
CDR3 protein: CASSKARTITDTQYF
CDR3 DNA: TGTGCCAGCAGCAAAGCCCGGACTATCACAGATACGCAGTATTTT

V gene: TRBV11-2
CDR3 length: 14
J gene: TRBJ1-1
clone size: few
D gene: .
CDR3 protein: CASSLMQSNTEAFF
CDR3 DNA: TGTGCCAGCAGCTTAATGCAGTCGAACACTGAAGCTTTCTTT

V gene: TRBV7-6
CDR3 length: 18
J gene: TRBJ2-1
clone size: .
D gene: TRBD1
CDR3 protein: CASASGTGPNWFYNEQFF
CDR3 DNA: TGTGCCAGCGCCTCGGGGACAGGGCCTAATTGGTTCTACAATGAGCAGTTCTTC

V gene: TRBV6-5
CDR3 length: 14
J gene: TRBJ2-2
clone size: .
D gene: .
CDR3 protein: CASSLNPNTGELFF
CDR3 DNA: TGTGCCAGCAGTTTGAATCCGAACACCGGGGAGCTGTTTTTT

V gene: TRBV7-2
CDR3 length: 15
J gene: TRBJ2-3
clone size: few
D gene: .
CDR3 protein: CASSLEGRGTDTQYF
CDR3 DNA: TGTGCCAGCAGCTTAGAGGGAAGGGGTACAGATACGCAGTATTTT

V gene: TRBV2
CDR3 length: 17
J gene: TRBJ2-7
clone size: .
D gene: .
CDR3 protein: CASTPRLRGDFSYEQYF
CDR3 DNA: TGTGCCAGCACCCCGAGACTCAGGGGCGATTTCTCCTACGAGCAGTACTTC

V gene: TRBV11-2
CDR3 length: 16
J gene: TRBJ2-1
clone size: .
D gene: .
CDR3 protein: CASSPPSAAIAVEQFF
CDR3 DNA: TGTGCCAGCAGTCCTCCCTCTGCCGCGATCGCAGTAGAGCAGTTCTTC

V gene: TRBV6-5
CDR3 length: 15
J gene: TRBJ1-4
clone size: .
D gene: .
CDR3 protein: CASTFAGATNEKLFF
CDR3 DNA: TGTGCCAGCACCTTCGCGGGGGCGACTAATGAAAAACTGTTTTTT

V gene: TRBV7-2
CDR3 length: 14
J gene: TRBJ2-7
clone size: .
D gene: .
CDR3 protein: CASSLRTAFDEQYF
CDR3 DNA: TGTGCCAGCTCTCTTCGGACAGCGTTCGACGAGCAGTACTTC

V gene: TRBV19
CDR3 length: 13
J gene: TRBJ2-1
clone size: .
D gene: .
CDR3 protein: CASSVVAQNEQFF
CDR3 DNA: TGTGCCAGTAGTGTTGTAGCACAGAATGAGCAGTTCTTC

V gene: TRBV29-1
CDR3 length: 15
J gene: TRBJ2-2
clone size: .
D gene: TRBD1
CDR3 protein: CSVAPGTGAAGELFF
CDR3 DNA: TGCAGCGTGGCACCCGGGACAGGTGCCGCCGGGGAGCTGTTTTTT

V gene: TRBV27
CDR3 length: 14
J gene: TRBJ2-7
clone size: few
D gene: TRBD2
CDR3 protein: CASSLGLDSYEQYF
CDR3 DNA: TGTGCCAGCAGTCTGGGACTAGACTCCTACGAGCAGTACTTC

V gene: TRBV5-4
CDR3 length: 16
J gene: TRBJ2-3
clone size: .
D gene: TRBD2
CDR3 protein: CASSLDLAGDPNTQYF
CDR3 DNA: TGTGCCAGCAGCTTGGATCTAGCGGGGGACCCCAATACGCAGTATTTT

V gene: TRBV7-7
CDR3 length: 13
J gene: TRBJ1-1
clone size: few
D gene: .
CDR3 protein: CASSLSQNTEAFF
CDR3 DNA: TGTGCTAGCAGCTTATCACAGAACACTGAAGCTTTCTTT

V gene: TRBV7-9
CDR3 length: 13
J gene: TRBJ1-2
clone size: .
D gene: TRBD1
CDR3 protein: CASRNELGTGNTF
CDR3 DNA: TGTGCCAGCAGAAATGAATTAGGGACAGGGAACACCTTC

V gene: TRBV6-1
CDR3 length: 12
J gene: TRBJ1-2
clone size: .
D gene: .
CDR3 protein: CASSDTVGGYTF
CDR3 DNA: TGTGCCAGCAGTGATACGGTAGGAGGCTACACCTTC

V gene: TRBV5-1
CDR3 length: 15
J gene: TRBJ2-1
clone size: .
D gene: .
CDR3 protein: CASSLGGQSYNEQFF
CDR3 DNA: TGCGCCAGCAGCTTGGGAGGACAGTCCTACAATGAGCAGTTCTTC

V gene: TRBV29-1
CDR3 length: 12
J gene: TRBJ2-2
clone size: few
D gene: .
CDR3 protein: CSAFQDTGELFF
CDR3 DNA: TGCAGCGCATTTCAGGATACCGGGGAGCTGTTTTTT

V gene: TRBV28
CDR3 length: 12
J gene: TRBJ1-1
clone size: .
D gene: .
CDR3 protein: CASSLFRFEAFF
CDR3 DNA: TGTGCCAGCAGTTTATTTCGCTTTGAAGCTTTCTTT

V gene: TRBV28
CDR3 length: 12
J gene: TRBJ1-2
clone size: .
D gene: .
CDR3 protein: CASSLQGYGYTF
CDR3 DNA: TGTGCCAGCAGTTTACAGGGGTATGGCTACACCTTC

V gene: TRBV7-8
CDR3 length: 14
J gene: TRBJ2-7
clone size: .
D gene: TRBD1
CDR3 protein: CASSLVSDRGHLDF
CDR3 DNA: TGTGCCAGCAGCTTAGTGTCGGACAGGGGCCACTTAGACTTC